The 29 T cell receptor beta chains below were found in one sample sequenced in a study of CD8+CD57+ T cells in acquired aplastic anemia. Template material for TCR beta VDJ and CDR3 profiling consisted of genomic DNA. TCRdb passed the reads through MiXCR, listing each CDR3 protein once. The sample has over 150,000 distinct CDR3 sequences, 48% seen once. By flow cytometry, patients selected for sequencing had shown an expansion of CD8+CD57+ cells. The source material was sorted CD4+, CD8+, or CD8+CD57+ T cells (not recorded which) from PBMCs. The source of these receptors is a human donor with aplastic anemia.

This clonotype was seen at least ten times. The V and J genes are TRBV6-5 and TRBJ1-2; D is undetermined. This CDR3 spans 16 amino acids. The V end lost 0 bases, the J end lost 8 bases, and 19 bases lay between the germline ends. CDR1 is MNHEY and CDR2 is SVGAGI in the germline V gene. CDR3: CASSYSHGPHLGGYTF. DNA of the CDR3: TGTGCCAGCAGTTACTCTCATGGGCCGCATTTAGGGGGCTACACCTTC.

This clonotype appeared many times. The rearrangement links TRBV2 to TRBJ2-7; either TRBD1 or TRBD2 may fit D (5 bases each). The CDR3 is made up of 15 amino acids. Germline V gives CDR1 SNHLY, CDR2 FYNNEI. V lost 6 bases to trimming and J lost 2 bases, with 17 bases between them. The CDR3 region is CASREAAQGPYEQYF. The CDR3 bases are TGTGCCAGCAGGGAGGCGGCCCAGGGCCCCTACGAGCAGTACTTC.

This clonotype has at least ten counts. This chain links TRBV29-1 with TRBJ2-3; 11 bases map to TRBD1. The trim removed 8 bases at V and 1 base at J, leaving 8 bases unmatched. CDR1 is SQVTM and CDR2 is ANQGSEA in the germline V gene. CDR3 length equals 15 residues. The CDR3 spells CSTWGDRGGTDTQYF. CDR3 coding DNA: TGCAGCACCTGGGGGGACAGGGGGGGCACAGATACGCAGTATTTT.

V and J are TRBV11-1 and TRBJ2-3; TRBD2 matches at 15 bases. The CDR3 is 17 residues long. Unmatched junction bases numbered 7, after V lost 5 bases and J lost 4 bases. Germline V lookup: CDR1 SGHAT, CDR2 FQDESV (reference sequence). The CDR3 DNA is TGTGCCAGCAGCCGGACTAGCGGGAGGGCCGGGGCAGATACGCAGTATTTT. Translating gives CASSRTSGRAGADTQYF.

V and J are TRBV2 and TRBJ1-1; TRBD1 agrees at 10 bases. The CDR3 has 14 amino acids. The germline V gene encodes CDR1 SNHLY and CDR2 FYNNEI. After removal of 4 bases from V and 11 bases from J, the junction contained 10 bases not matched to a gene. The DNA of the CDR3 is TGTGCCAGCAGTGGGGGACAGGGGCTCAGAGATGCTTTCTTT. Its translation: CASSGGQGLRDAFF.

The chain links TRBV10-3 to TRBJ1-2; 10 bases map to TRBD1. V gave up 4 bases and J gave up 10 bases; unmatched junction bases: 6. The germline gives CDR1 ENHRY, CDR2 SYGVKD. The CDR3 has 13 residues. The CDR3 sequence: CAISVQGTGVYTF. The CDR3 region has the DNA TGTGCCATCAGTGTTCAGGGGACAGGGGTCTACACCTTC.

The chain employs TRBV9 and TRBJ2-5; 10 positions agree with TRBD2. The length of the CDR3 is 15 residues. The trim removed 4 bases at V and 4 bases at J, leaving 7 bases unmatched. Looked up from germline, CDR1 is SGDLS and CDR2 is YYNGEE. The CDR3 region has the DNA TGTGCCAGCAGCCGAGCGGGGGGGCTTGGAGAGACCCAGTACTTC. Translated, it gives CASSRAGGLGETQYF.

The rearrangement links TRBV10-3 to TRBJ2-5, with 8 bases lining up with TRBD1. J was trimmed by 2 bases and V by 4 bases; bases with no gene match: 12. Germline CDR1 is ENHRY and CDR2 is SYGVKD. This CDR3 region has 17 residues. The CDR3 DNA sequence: TGTGCCATCAGTGGAAGAACAGGGGGTATAGCTCAAGAGACCCAGTACTTC. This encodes CAISGRTGGIAQETQYF.

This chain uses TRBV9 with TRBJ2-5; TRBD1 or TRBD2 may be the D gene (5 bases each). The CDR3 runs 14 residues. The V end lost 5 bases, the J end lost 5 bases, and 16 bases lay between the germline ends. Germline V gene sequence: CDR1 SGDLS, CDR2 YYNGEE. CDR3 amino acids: CASSPQARGETQYF. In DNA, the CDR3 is TGTGCCAGCAGTCCACAGGCGAGAGGGGAGACCCAGTACTTC. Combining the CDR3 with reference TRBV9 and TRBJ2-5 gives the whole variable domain DSGVTQTPKHLITATGQRVTLRCSPRSGDLSVYWYQQSLDQGLQFLIQYYNGEERAKGNILERFSAQQFPDLHSELNLSSLELGDSALYFCASSPQARGETQYFGPGTRLLVL.

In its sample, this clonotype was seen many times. The CDR3 region is CANRRDGTYEQYF. DNA for the CDR3: TGTGCCAACCGAAGGGACGGAACATACGAGCAGTACTTC. The genes are TRBV6-1 and TRBJ2-7; D assignment may be TRBD1 or TRBD2 (5 bases each). Germline CDR1 is MNHNS and CDR2 is SASEGT. V lost 10 bases and J lost 4, with 17 bases in between. This CDR3 is built from 13 residues.

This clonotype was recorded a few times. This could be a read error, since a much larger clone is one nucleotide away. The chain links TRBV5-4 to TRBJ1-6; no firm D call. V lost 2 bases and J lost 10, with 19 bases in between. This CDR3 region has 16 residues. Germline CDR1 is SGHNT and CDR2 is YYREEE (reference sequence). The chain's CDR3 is CASSFRLPSVGSPLHF. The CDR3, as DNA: TGTGCCAGCAGCTTTAGGCTGCCATCGGTGGGATCACCCCTCCACTTT.

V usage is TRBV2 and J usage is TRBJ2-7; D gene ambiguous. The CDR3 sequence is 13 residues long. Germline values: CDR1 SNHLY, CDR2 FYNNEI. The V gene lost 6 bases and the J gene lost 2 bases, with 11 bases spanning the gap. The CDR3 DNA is TGTGCCAGCAGCCATGGCCCCCCCTACGAGCAGTACTTC. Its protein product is CASSHGPPYEQYF.

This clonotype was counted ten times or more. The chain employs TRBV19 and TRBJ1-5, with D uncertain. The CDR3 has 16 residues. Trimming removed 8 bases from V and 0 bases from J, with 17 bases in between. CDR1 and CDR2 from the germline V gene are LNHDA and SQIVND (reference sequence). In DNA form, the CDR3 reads TGTGCCAGTGAACTCAGGACGAGCGCTAGCAATCAGCCCCAGCATTTT. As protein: CASELRTSASNQPQHF.

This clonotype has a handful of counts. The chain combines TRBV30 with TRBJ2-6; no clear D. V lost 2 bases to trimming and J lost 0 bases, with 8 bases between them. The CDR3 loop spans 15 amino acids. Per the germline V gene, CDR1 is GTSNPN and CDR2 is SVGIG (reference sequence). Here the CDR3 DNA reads TGTGCCTGGAGTTTTCGCTACTCTGGGGCCAACGTCCTGACTTTC. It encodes CAWSFRYSGANVLTF.

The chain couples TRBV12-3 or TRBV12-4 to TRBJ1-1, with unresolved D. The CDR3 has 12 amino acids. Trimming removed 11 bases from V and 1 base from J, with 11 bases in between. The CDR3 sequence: CAYGEGNTEAFF. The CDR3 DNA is TGTGCCTACGGGGAGGGGAACACTGAAGCTTTCTTT.

The CDR3 spells CALEGSSTGELFF. The CDR3 DNA reads TGTGCCTTAGAAGGTTCTAGCACCGGGGAGCTGTTTTTT. The gene calls are TRBV7-9 and TRBJ2-2; the D is unclear. This CDR3 has 13 residues. CDR1 is SEHNR and CDR2 is FQNEAQ in the germline V gene (reference sequence). V dropped 11 bases and J dropped 4 bases, with 14 bases sitting between them. Supplemented by reference TRBV7-9 and TRBJ2-2, the full variable domain reads DTGVSQNPRHKITKRGQNVTFRCDPISEHNRLYWYRQTLGQGPEFLTYFQNEAQLEKSRLLSDRFSAERPKGSFSTLEIQRTEQGDSAMYLCALEGSSTGELFFGEGSRLTVL.

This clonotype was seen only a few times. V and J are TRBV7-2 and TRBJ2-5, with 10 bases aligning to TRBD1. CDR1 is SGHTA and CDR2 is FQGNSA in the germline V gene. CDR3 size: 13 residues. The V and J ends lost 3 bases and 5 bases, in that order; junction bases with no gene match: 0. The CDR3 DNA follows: TGTGCCAGCAGCTTGGGACAGGGGGAGACCCAGTACTTC. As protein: CASSLGQGETQYF.

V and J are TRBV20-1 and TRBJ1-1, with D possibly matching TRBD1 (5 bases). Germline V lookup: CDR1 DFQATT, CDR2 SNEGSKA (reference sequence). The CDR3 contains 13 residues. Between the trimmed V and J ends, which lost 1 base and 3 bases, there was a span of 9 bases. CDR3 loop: CSARGSGHTEAFF. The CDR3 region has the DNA TGCAGTGCTAGAGGGTCAGGGCACACTGAAGCTTTCTTT.

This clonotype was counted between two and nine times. The CDR3 loop reads CSAQGSMNTEAFF. CDR3 nucleotides: TGCAGCGCCCAAGGCAGTATGAACACTGAAGCTTTCTTT. The chain carries TRBV29-1 and TRBJ1-1; D gene uncertain. The germline V gene encodes CDR1 SQVTM and CDR2 ANQGSEA. CDR3 length: 13 residues. Trimming cost V 7 bases and J 0 bases, with 12 bases left between them. Looking up the rest from reference TRBV29-1 and TRBJ1-1 gives the full variable domain: SAVISQKPSRDICQRGTSLTIQCQVDSQVTMMFWYRQQPGQSLTLIATANQGSEATYESGFVIDKFPISRPNLTFSTLTVSNMSPEDSSIYLCSAQGSMNTEAFFGQGTRLTVV.

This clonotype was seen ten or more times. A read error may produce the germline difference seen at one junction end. The chain's CDR3 is CSARDRQVGGSTLHF. As DNA, the CDR3 is TGCAGTGCTAGAGATCGGCAGGTCGGCGGTTCAACCCTCCACTTT. The chain combines TRBV20-1 with TRBJ1-6, with D unclear. This CDR3 spans 15 amino acids. Germline CDR1 and CDR2: DFQATT and SNEGSKA (reference sequence).

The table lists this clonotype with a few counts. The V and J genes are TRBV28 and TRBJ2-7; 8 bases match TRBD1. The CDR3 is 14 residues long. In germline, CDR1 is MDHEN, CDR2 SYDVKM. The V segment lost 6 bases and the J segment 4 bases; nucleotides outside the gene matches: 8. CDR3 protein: CASRRQGSKYEQYF. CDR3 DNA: TGTGCCAGCAGAAGACAGGGGAGTAAGTACGAGCAGTACTTC.

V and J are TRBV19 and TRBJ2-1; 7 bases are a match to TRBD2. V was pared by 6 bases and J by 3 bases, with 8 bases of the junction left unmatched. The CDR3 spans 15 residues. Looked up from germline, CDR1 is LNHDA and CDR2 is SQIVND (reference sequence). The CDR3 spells CASRRTSGDYNEQFF. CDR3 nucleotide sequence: TGTGCCAGTAGGCGGACCAGCGGGGACTACAATGAGCAGTTCTTC.

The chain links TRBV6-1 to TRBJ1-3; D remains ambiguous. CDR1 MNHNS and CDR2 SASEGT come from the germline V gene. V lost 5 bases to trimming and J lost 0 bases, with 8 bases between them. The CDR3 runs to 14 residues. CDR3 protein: CASSPFLSGNTIYF. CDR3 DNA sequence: TGTGCCAGCAGTCCCTTTCTCTCTGGAAACACCATATATTTT.

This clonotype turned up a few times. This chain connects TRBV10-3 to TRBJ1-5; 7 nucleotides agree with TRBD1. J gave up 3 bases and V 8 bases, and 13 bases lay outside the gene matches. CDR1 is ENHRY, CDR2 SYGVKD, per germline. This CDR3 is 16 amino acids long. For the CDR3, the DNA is TGTGCCATCGGAGGCGAAACAGGGGTGGTCAATCAGCCCCAGCATTTT. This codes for CAIGGETGVVNQPQHF.

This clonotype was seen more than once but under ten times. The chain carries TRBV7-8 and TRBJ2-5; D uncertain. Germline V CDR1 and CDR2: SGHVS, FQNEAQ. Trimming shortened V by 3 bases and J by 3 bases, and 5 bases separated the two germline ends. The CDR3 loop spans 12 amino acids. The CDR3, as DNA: TGTGCCAGCAGCTTGGTAAAAGAGACCCAGTACTTC. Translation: CASSLVKETQYF.

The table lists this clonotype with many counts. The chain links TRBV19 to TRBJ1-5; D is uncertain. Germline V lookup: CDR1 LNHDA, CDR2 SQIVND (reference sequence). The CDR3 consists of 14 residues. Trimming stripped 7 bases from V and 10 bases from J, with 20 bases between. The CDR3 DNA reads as TGTGCCAGTACTCCAAGGTGGGCAGTGGAACCCCAGCATTTT. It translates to CASTPRWAVEPQHF.

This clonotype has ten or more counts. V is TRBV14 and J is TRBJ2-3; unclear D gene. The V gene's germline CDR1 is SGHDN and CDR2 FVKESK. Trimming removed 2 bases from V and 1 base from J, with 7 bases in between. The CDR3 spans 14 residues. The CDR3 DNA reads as TGTGCCAGCAGCCAACGGTCCCGCACAGATACGCAGTATTTT. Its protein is CASSQRSRTDTQYF. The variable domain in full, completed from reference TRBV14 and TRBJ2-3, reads EAGVTQFPSHSVIEKGQTVTLRCDPISGHDNLYWYRRVMGKEIKFLLHFVKESKQDESGMPNNRFLAERTGGTYSTLKVQPAELEDSGVYFCASSQRSRTDTQYFGPGTRLTVL.

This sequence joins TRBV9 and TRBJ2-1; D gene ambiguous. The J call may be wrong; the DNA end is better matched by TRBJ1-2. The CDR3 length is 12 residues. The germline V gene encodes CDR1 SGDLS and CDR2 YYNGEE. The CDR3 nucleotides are TGTGCCAGCAGCGTAGCCAGCAGCGGCTACACCTTC. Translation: CASSVASSGYTF.

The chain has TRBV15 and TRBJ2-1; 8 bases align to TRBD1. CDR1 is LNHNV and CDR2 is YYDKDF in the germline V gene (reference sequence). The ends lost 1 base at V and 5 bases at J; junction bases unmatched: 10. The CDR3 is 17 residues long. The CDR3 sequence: CATSRGRGRTGNNEQFF. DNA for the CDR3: TGTGCCACCAGCAGAGGACGGGGTAGGACAGGGAACAATGAGCAGTTCTTC.